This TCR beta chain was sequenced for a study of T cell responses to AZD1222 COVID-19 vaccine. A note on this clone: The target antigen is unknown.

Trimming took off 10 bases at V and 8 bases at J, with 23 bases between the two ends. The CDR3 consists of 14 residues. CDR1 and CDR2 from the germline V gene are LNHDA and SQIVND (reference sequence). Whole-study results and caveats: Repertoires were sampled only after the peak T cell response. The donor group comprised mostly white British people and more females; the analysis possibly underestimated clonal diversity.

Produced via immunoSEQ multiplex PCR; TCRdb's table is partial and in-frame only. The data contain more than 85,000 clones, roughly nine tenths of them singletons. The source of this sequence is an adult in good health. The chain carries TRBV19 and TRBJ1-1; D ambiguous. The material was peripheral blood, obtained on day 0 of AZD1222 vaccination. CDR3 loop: CATSPRGVGYEAFF. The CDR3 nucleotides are TGTGCCACTAGCCCCCGTGGAGTCGGTTACGAAGCTTTCTTT.